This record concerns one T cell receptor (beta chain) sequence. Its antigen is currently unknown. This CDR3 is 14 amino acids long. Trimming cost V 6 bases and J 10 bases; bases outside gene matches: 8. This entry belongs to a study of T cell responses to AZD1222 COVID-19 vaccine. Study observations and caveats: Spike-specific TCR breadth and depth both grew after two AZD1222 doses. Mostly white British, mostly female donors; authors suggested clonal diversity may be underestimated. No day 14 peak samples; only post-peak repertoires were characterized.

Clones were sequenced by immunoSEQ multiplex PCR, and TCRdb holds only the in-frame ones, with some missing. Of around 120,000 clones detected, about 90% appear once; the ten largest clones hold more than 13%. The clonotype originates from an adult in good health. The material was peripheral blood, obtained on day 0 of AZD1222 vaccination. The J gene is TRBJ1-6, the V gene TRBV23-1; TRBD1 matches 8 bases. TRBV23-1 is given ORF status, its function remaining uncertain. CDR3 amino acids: CASRKTGGKSPLHF. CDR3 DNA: TGCGCCAGCAGAAAAACAGGGGGTAAGTCACCCCTCCACTTT.